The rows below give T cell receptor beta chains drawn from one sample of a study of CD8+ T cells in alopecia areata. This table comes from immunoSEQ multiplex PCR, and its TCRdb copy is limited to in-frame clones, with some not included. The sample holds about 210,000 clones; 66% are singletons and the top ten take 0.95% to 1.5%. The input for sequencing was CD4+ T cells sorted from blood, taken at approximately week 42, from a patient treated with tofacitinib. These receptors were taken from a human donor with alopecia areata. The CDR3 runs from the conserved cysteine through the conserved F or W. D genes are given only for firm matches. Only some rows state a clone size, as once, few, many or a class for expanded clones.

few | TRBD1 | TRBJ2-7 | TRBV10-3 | TGTGCCACCCAGGGGGAACGGAACGAGCAGTACTTC | CATQGERNEQYF
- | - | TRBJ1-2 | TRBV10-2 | TGCGCCAGCAGTGTAAAGGGACAAGGCTATGGCTACACCTTC | CASSVKGQGYGYTF
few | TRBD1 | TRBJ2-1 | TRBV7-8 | TGTGCCAGCAGCCTCGACAGGGCGGATGAGCAGTTCTTC | CASSLDRADEQFF
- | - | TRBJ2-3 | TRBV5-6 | TGTGCCAGCAGCTTGTCAGATACGCAGTATTTT | CASSLSDTQYF
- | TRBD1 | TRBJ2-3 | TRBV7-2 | TGTGCCAGCAGGCCGGGACAGAGCACAGATACGCAGTATTTT | CASRPGQSTDTQYF
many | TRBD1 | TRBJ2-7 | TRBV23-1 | TGCGCCAGCAGTCAATCGGGTAACAGGGGGCCCTCCTCCTACGAGCAGTACTTC | CASSQSGNRGPSSYEQYF
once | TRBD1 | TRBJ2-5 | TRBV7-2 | TGTGCCAGCAGCTTAGCGCTGGGACAGGGGGACTTC | CASSLALGQGDF
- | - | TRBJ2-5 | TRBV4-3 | TGCGCCAGCAGCCAACAAGCTGGGGAGACCCAGTACTTC | CASSQQAGETQYF
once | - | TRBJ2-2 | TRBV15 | TGTGCCACCGGAAGGTCAGGGTGGACCGGGGAGCTGTTTTTT | CATGRSGWTGELFF
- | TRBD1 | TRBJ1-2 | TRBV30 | TGTGCCTGGAGTTTATTCGTGTCGGGACAGGGATCTGGCTACACCTTC | CAWSLFVSGQGSGYTF
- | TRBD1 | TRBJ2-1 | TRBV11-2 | TGTGCCAGCAGTCAGGGGGTGGCCAATGAGCAGTTCTTC | CASSQGVANEQFF
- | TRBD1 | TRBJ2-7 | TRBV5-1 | TGCGCCAGCAGCTTGGGAGACAGGGGATCGGTCCCAGTCTACGAGCAGTACTTC | CASSLGDRGSVPVYEQYF
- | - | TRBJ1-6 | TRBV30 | TGTGCCTGGAGTTTGACAGGTTCACCCCTCCACTTT | CAWSLTGSPLHF
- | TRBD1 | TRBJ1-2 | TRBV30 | TGTGCCGGACAGGAGGAGAACTATGGCTACACCTTC | CAGQEENYGYTF
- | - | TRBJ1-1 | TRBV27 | TGTGCCAGCAGTTTATTCGGCAGGGGCACTGAAGCTTTCTTT | CASSLFGRGTEAFF
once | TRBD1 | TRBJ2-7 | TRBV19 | TGTGCCAGTAGTCCGGGACAGGGGGCGGCCTACGAGCAGTACTTC | CASSPGQGAAYEQYF
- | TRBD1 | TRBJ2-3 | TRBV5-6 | TGTGCCAGCAGCTATGCGGACAGGCAAAGTTTGGATACGCAGTATTTT | CASSYADRQSLDTQYF
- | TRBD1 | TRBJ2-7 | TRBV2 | TGTGCCAGCAGAGAGGACAGGACCTACGAGCAGTACTTC | CASREDRTYEQYF
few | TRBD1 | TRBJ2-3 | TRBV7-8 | TGTGCCAGCAGCTTAGCCGGACAGGGCACACGAACGCAGTATTTT | CASSLAGQGTRTQYF
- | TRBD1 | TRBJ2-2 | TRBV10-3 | TGTGCCACCCTAAGGGGGCACGGGGAGCTGTTTTTT | CATLRGHGELFF
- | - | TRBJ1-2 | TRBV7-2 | TGTGCCAGCAGCTTGGGGGCGACAAGGGACTATGGCTACACCTTC | CASSLGATRDYGYTF
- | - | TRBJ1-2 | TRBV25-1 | TGTGCCAGCAGTGAATCCAACAGGGAGCACTATGGCTACACCTTC | CASSESNREHYGYTF
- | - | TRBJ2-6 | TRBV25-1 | TGTGCCAGCAGTGAATATATTCGGGAGTTCTCTGGGGCCAACGTCCTGACTTTC | CASSEYIREFSGANVLTF
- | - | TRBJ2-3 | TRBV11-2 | TGTGCCAGCAGCTTTAGAATCGATACGCAGTATTTT | CASSFRIDTQYF
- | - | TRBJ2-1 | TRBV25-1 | TGTGCCAGCACTGCGCAGTTCAGTGAGCAGTTCTTC | CASTAQFSEQFF
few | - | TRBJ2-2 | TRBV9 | TGTGCCAGCAGCGTGAGGTCAGCCAGGACGGAGGAGCTGTTTTTT | CASSVRSARTEELFF
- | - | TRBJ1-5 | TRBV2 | TGTGCCAGCACCCACCCCCGGGACGAAGGTTCCGGCAATCAGCCCCAGCATTTT | CASTHPRDEGSGNQPQHF
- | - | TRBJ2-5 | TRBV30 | TGTGCCTGGAGTGTTATACCCCACCAAGAGACCCAGTACTTC | CAWSVIPHQETQYF
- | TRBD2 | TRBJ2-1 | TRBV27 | TGTGCCAGCAACCTAGCGGGGGGCTCCTACAATGAGCAGTTCTTC | CASNLAGGSYNEQFF
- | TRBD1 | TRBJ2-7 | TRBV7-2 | TGTGCCAGCAGCTCAGGACAGGTCGGGACCTACGAGCAGTACTTC | CASSSGQVGTYEQYF
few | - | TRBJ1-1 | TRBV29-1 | TGCAGCGTTCGAGGGGTGTTAGGGACTGAAGCTTTCTTT | CSVRGVLGTEAFF
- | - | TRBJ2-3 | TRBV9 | TGTGCCAGCAGCGTAGGGCGGGGCAGCACAGATACGCAGTATTTT | CASSVGRGSTDTQYF
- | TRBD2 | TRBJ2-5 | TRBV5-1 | TGCGCCAGCAGCCAGACTAGCGAGACCCAGTACTTC | CASSQTSETQYF
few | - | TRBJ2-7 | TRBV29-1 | TGCAGCGGTGGCCAGGACAGTTACGAGCAGTACTTC | CSGGQDSYEQYF
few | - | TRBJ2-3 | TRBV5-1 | TGCGCCAGCAGGAGGGTGAGCACAGATACGCAGTATTTT | CASRRVSTDTQYF
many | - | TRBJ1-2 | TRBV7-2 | TGTGCCAGCAGCTTAGAATCCCTGCAGAGAGGCTACACCTTC | CASSLESLQRGYTF
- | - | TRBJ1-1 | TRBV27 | TGTGCCAGCAGTACCTCCAACATGAACACTGAAGCTTTCTTT | CASSTSNMNTEAFF
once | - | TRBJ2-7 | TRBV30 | TGTGCCTGGAGTGTAAACCGGGGGCAGTACTTC | CAWSVNRGQYF
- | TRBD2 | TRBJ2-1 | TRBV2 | TGTGCCAGCATCGGACTAGCGGGCCCCAATGAGCAGTTCTTC | CASIGLAGPNEQFF
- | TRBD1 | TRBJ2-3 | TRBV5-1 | TGCGCCAGCAGCAACGCCCCAGGACAGGGACCAGATACGCAGTATTTT | CASSNAPGQGPDTQYF
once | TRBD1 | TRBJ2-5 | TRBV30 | TGTGCCTGGAAACAGGGGGCAGAGACCCAGTACTTC | CAWKQGAETQYF
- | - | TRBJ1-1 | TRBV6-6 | TGTGCCAGCAGTTCCAAGACAGACGGGGGGACTGAAGCTTTCTTT | CASSSKTDGGTEAFF
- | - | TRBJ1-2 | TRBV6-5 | TGTGCCAGCAGTTACGAGCGTGGGGCTGGTTATGGCTACACCTTC | CASSYERGAGYGYTF
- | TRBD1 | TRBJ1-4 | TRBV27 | TGTGCCAGCAGTTACGATCCGACAGGGAGGGATGAAAAACTGTTTTTT | CASSYDPTGRDEKLFF
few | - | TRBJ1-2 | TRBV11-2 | TGTGCCAGCAGACCACGCCCCGAGGCGGGCGGCTACACCTTC | CASRPRPEAGGYTF
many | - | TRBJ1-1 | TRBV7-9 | TGTGCCAGCAGCAAAGGCGCAAGCAGTGAAGCTTTCTTT | CASSKGASSEAFF
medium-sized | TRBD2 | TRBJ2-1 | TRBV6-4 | TGTGCCAGCAGTGACTCGACTAGCGGGGGAGATGAGCAGTTCTTC | CASSDSTSGGDEQFF
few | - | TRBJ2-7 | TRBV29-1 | TGCAGCGTTGGAGAACCTGCGGGCGGGGCTCGGTCCTACGAGCAGTACTTC | CSVGEPAGGARSYEQYF
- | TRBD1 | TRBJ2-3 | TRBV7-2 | TGTGCCAGCCGGACAGGGCTCACAGATACGCAGTATTTT | CASRTGLTDTQYF
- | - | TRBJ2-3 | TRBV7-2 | TGTGCCAGCAGCTCTCGAGATACGCAGTATTTT | CASSSRDTQYF
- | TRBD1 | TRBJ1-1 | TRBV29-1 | TGCAGCGTGGGACAGAGGAGCACTGAAGCTTTCTTT | CSVGQRSTEAFF
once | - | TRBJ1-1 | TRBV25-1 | TGTGCCAGCAGTGAATCCGGGACGGGGGCGGCTTTCTTT | CASSESGTGAAFF
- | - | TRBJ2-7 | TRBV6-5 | TGTGCCAGCAGTTACCGGGGCCAGGGCGAGCAGTACTTC | CASSYRGQGEQYF
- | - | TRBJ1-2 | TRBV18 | TGTGCCAGCTCACCAATCCAACAGGGAGGAGGCTACACCTTC | CASSPIQQGGGYTF
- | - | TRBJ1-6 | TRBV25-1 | TGTGCCAGCAGTGACAGGGAGGGGGATTCACCCCTCCACTTT | CASSDREGDSPLHF